This T cell receptor (beta chain) came from a study of T cell responses to AZD1222 COVID-19 vaccine. Study-wide results and limits: Sampling that yielded the repertoires occurred only after the peak T cell response. Nearly half of spike-specific TCRs reportedly go after variant regions that carry no mutations.

The assay was immunoSEQ multiplex PCR, and TCRdb's table has in-frame clones only and misses some. This sample has about 140,000 clones; approximately 90% occur once, and the top ten carry 2.8%. The ends lost 2 bases at V and 2 bases at J; junction bases unmatched: 2. The CDR3 totals 15 residues. Germline V CDR1 and CDR2: SGHAT, FQDESV (reference sequence). Concerning this clone: The antigen is not known.

The TCR originated in an adult in good health. The sample was peripheral blood, taken on day 0 of AZD1222 vaccination. This rearrangement joins TRBV11-1 to TRBJ2-5, with 10 bases lining up with TRBD2. The CDR3 nucleotides are TGTGCCAGCAGCTTATCACTAGCGGGGCAAGAGACCCAGTACTTC. It codes for CASSLSLAGQETQYF.